This T cell receptor beta chain was sequenced for a study of cytomegalovirus exposure and HLA in healthy donors (dated by TCRdb to the late 2010s). Study-level background: In an earlier analysis of around 540 of the donors, 276 Gb of sequence data and 90 million to 120 million unique TCR beta sequences from 150 million to 200 million T cells were reported. Alongside the repertoire data, information on donor age, sex, ethnicity and CMV serostatus was compiled. An earlier analysis of around 580 of the donors used high-throughput TCR beta sequencing to judge whether each TCR beta V gene segment behaved as functional or pseudogenic. Four or five DR-DQ haplotypes were treated as single units for association and clustering because of strong linkage in the cohort. A later genetic analysis took genome-wide SNP genotypes for about 60% of the roughly 670 donors and used that subset as a discovery cohort. Using immunosequencing, the study profiled T cell repertoires from 500 to 800 subjects and related those repertoires to cytomegalovirus serostatus. HLA typing included class I and class II loci at four-digit resolution. A later analysis re-analyzed previously published TCR beta repertoires from 650 to 800 donors and added high-resolution HLA genotyping to study TCR occurrence patterns. Typing coverage differed by locus: A, B, C, DRB1 and DQB1 were typed in about 620-630 donors, DQA1 in approximately 520, DPA1 in roughly 590, and DPB1 in around 440. Among the approximately 430 genotyped donors, 75% to 90% belonged to the genetic ancestry cluster associated with self-reported Caucasian donors. The study combined high-throughput TCR immunosequencing, statistical association of individual TCRs with disease status, and machine learning to predict cytomegalovirus infection status. Rather than using new phenotypic data, the later analysis identified candidate immune exposures from TCR beta sequences and from how often those sequences occurred across donors. On average, 235,054 unique TCR beta nucleotide sequences were sequenced per donor among about 400 genotyped donors of the cohort, with roughly a sixth of those sequences being non-productive. The study aimed to test whether signatures of past pathogen exposure could be identified by cataloging public T cell receptors. Every repertoire in the discovery cohort had been generated on one and the same sequencing platform. An early release that covered roughly 600 HLA-typed donors contained 300 to 350 gigabases of sequencing data and around 85 million unique TCR sequences. In addition to the first cohort of several hundred subjects, a separate validation cohort of approximately 130 different subjects was used.

This clone has only a few counts. Its specific antigen is unknown. Per-nucleotide qualities are absent, and no much larger clonotype sits a single base away. General conclusions and limits of the study: Roughly 15 rarely observed V segments, including chromosome 9 orphons, were excluded from the earlier analysis of approximately 600 of the donors because counts were too low. A later genetic analysis reported fewer N-insertions in productive TCRs among donors in an Asian-associated ancestry cluster than the approximately 700-donor mean. A group of highly shared sequence variants was considered likely to be a technical artifact of the sequencing pipeline. A few of the identified cytomegalovirus-associated TCR beta chains were confirmed in vitro to be specific for cytomegalovirus antigens. V-gene and J-gene trimming of TCR beta chains was associated with a missense DCLRE1C variant in a later genetic analysis, and the association was replicated in an independent cohort. In a later analysis, HLA-associated TCR beta chains showed more clonal expansion and lower generation probabilities than non-associated chains that were equally common. The cohort was sequenced for TCR beta chains only, and without alpha or paired-chain data the features that could be detected were limited. Most TCR sequences were seen in very few donors, while some public TCRs were found in many individuals. Most CMV-associated TCR beta chains appeared to be HLA-restricted in a later analysis, and the HLA associations seemed to be driven largely by CMV exposure. Several of the top co-occurrence clusters appeared to be linked to parvovirus B19, influenza, CMV and Epstein-Barr virus, according to a later analysis. The 87-base-pair reads could not distinguish some IMGT-functional V segments, including TRBV6-2 and TRBV6-3, so those segments were excluded. In an earlier analysis of a few hundred of the donors, most TCR beta V segments were observed in productive rearrangements about 87% or about 30% of the time, broadly matching IMGT annotations. A further reported finding was that TCR beta sequences accurately predicted the HLA-A and HLA-B alleles for most subjects in the first cohort. It was suggested by the authors that the approach could potentially be generalized to other disease states and immunological phenotypes. In a later analysis, TCR association rates were found to vary across HLA loci, with the most associated TCRs seen for DRB1 alleles and the fewest for HLA-C alleles. At a false discovery rate of 0.05, a later analysis linked 16,951 TCR beta sequences to specific HLA alleles. CMV serostatus was the only immune exposure information available for the cohort. When HLA alleles, especially DR and DQ, strongly co-occurred, attributing TCR associations to individual alleles was difficult. In both the original and validation cohorts, the classifier was reported to diagnose cytomegalovirus status with high specificity and sensitivity. Linkage disequilibrium might explain the correlated functional status among segregating V segments, but an unknown experimental factor could not be ruled out. Roughly uniform sequencing depth across donors was assumed in presence/absence analyses, although this assumption may not hold. In the study, some 160 TCR beta chains were listed as associated with cytomegalovirus. Because some donors lacked HLA typing at each locus, the association tests relied only on the typed subset.

From a lookup of the germline V gene, CDR1 and CDR2 are SGHVS and FQNEAQ. Reading from cysteine to phenylalanine, the CDR3 counts 12 amino acids. Just CDR3 DNA is preserved here, 36 bases in frame from base 1. Trimming at the junction amounts to 3 bases on V and 3 bases on J, and the germline ends lie 3 bases apart. Library prep was done by the immunoSEQ multiplex PCR assay. For the multiplex PCR, a mixture combining 60 forward primers for TCR Vbeta segments and 13 reverse primers for TCR Jbeta segments was used. Amplification of the CDR3 region of rearranged TCR beta genes was performed with a multiplex PCR assay on genomic DNA. Amplified TCR beta libraries were sequenced as 87-base-pair reads on the Illumina HiSeq System. Under the source paper's analysis protocol: A later analysis tallied around 82 million unique TCR beta chains across the approximately 670 repertoires, and approximately 11 million of those chains were shared by two or more donors. To remove PCR and sequencing errors, raw reads were error-corrected and collapsed into unique sequences using a nearest-neighbor algorithm that merged closely related sequences. CDR3 sequences were aligned to IMGT reference sequences to assign V, D and J gene segments. For a sequence to be retained, a match of at least six nucleotides was required to both a V gene segment and a J gene segment. Rearrangements were called productive when the CDR3 lacked stop codons and stayed in frame with V and J; all others were non-productive. CDR3 was defined by IMGT convention, running from the second conserved V-encoded cysteine to the conserved J-encoded phenylalanine. The earlier analysis of some 600 of the donors excluded sequences that lacked an unambiguous match to a single V gene segment. An earlier analysis of a few hundred of the donors called V segments functional above 56.7% productive rearrangements and segregating when the between-donor standard deviation exceeded 5%. To diagnose cytomegalovirus status from the catalog of TCR beta chain sequences, a statistical classification framework was built. V and J gene assignment, in a later analysis, came from comparing TCR nucleotide sequences with IMGT/GENE-DB human TR gene sequences. The TCRdist pipeline was used in a later analysis to assign CDR3 sequences and most-parsimonious VDJ recombination scenarios. A later analysis defined each TCR beta chain by its CDR3 amino acid sequence plus V-gene family, and excluded reads lacking a unique V-gene family. A later analysis removed 500 to 600 highly shared, low-generation-probability nucleotide sequences to deal with suspected cross-contamination and a sequencing artifact. In a later analysis, a clonal expansion index for each public chain was calculated from normalized within-repertoire ranks of inferred template counts. A later analysis computed generation probabilities with a VDJ recombination model fitted to out-of-frame rearrangements, and checked the results against IGoR. Hypergeometric tests were used in a later analysis to score TCR-TCR, TCR-HLA and TCR-CMV co-occurrence, with a repertoire-size bias correction applied to the TCR pairs. False discovery rates were estimated in a later analysis by permuting HLA or CMV assignments 20 times. A later analysis grouped co-occurring TCRs with DBSCAN, adding TCRdist sequence similarity when clustering within HLA-allele-positive subsets. For co-occurrence clustering, repertoires with fewer than 30,000 or more than 120,000 public chains were excluded, along with four or five repertoires with anomalous nucleotide sharing. The source is immuneACCESS, and TCRdb retained only in-frame sequences with V and J called. Part of the clones is not carried over; for the studies checked, unresolved V genes explain less than half of this, and the remainder is unexplained. D and trimming were read from the DNA, whereas the V and J calls and clone size are those reported in that table. This sample comprises 150,000 to 200,000 clones, 78% of them detected only once. Together, the top ten hold roughly 13% of the sample.

The cohort was made up of under 800 healthy bone marrow donors. At the time of sampling, every cohort member was nominally healthy, though immune exposures that went unrecorded were likely present. The donor tested CMV seropositive and was one of the 289 seropositive cohort members. Every donor gave a peripheral blood sample, and the peripheral blood mononuclear cells from that sample were used for TCR beta sequencing. Genomic DNA was extracted from the blood cell samples with the Qiagen DNeasy Blood Extraction Kit. The clonotype comes from a woman aged 50 to 65 in good health and CMV-seropositive. The rearrangement combines TRBV7-8 with TRBJ2-1, with no reliable assignment of the D segment. The specimen was PBMCs. The DNA sequence is TGTGCCAGCAGCTTTAACTACAATGAGCAGTTCTTC. Its protein is CASSFNYNEQFF.